These 7 T cell receptor beta chains were all obtained from the same sample, sequenced in a study of blood T cell repertoires in COVID-19. The table came from immunoSEQ multiplex PCR; TCRdb's copy has only in-frame clones and leaves some out. Of some 340,000 clones in the sample, approximately 87% were seen once. The sample was PBMCs or T cells enriched from blood (not recorded which). The receptors originated from a woman aged 25 to 39 who had recovered from COVID-19.

In its sample, this clone was seen a few times. The V and J genes are TRBV11-3 and TRBJ1-4; D is perhaps TRBD1 (5 bases). Trimming removed 5 bases from V and 5 bases from J, with 21 bases in between. CDR3 length equals 17 residues. Germline V lookup: CDR1 SGHNT, CDR2 YENEEA. The CDR3 here is CASSLITLGEGNEKLFF. Written as DNA, the CDR3 is TGTGCCAGCAGCCTCATAACCCTTGGGGAGGGGAATGAAAAACTGTTTTTT. Full variable domain (remainder filled in from reference TRBV11-3 and TRBJ1-4): EAGVVQSPRYKIIEKKQPVAFWCNPISGHNTLYWYLQNLGQGPELLIRYENEEAVDDSQLPKDRFSAERLKGVDSTLKIQPAELGDSAVYLCASSLITLGEGNEKLFFGSGTQLSVL.

The chain couples TRBV12-3 or TRBV12-4 to TRBJ2-1; D possibly corresponds to TRBD2 (5 bases). The CDR3 spans 13 residues. V was clipped by 5 bases and J by 6 bases, with 11 bases between them. DNA of the CDR3: TGTGCCAGCAGTCTGGACTCCGCCAATGAGCAGTTCTTC. Translating it yields CASSLDSANEQFF.

V gene TRBV30 combines with J gene TRBJ1-3; 9 positions agree with TRBD1. The junction had 4 bases not matched to a gene; V was cut back by 8 bases and J by 2 bases. The CDR3 is 13 amino acids. Germline V gene data show CDR1 as GTSNPN and CDR2 as SVGIG (reference sequence). CDR3 nucleotide sequence: TGTGCCGGGAACAGGGGGCCTGGAAACACCATATATTTT. Residues: CAGNRGPGNTIYF.

The V call is TRBV7-7, the J call TRBJ2-2; TRBD2 aligns across 10 bases. The CDR3 is 17 residues long. CDR1 is SSHAT and CDR2 is FNYEAQ in the germline V gene (reference sequence). Germline trimming cut 2 bases from V and 0 bases from J; bases unmatched to any gene: 3. CDR3 coding DNA: TGTGCCAGCAGCTTACTAGCGGGGGCCTCGAACACCGGGGAGCTGTTTTTT. This codes for CASSLLAGASNTGELFF.

Many counts were recorded for this clone. The J gene is TRBJ1-2, the V gene TRBV6-2 or TRBV6-3; D perhaps matches TRBD1 (6 bases). Germline lookup yields CDR1 MNHEY and CDR2 SVGEGT. The CDR3 loop spans 14 amino acids. The V end lost 5 bases, the J end lost 5 bases, and 15 bases lay between the germline ends. CDR3 in amino acids: CASSASDSGYGYTF. CDR3 nucleotides: TGTGCCAGCAGTGCCTCGGACAGTGGGTATGGCTACACCTTC.

The chain links TRBV27 to TRBJ1-5; D is uncertain. In germline, CDR1 is MNHEY, CDR2 SMNVEV (reference sequence). The CDR3 runs 14 residues. The V and J ends lost 3 bases and 2 bases respectively, with 8 bases between them. CDR3 amino acids: CASSFVGGNQPQHF. The CDR3 DNA reads TGTGCCAGCAGTTTTGTGGGAGGCAATCAGCCCCAGCATTTT.

The chain is built from TRBV2 and TRBJ2-3; D may be TRBD2 (6 bases). Between the trimmed V and J ends, which lost 2 bases and 6 bases, there was a span of 15 bases. This CDR3 contains 15 residues. The germline V gene has CDR1 SNHLY and CDR2 FYNNEI. The CDR3 nucleotides read TGTGCCAGCAGTGAAAAGGCGGGGACCCCCGATACGCAGTATTTT. Protein sequence: CASSEKAGTPDTQYF.